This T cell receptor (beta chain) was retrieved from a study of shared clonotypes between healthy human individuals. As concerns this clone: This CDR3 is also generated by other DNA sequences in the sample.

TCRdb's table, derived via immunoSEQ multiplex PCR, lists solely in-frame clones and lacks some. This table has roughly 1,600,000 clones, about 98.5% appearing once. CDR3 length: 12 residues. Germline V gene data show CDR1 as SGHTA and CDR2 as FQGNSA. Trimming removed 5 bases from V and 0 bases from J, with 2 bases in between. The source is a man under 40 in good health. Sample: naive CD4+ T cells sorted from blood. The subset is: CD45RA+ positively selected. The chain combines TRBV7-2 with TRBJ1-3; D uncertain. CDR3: CASSHSGNTIYF. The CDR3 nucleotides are TGTGCCAGCAGCCACTCTGGAAACACCATATATTTT.